These 28 T cell receptor beta chains share one sample of origin, sequenced in a study of identical twins. TCRdb itself ran the 5' RACE reads through MiXCR, one entry per CDR3 protein. The table shows just over 500,000 distinct CDR3 sequences, with approximately 22% occurring only once. The sample also formed part of further work on T cells expressing NK-cell markers.

The sample was CD4+ T cells sorted from blood. The receptors come from a woman younger than 30 in good health.

This chain links TRBV4-3 with TRBJ2-7, with 7 bases identical to TRBD1. Per germline, CDR1 LGHNA and CDR2 YSLEER. V lost 0 bases to trimming and J lost 0 bases; unmatched junction nucleotides: 11. The CDR3 is 18 amino acids. DNA for the CDR3: TGCGCCAGCAGCCAAGATCGGACAGGCCTCCGGACCTCCTACGAGCAGTACTTC. Its protein is CASSQDRTGLRTSYEQYF.

There are a few counts of this clonotype. CDR3 nucleotides: TGTGCCAGCAGCTTAGTAGGGGACTCAAGCTCCTACGAGCAGTACTTC. It is translated as CASSLVGDSSSYEQYF. J is TRBJ2-7 and V is TRBV7-3; TRBD2 might be the D (6 bases). The CDR3 covers 16 residues. CDR1 is SGHTA and CDR2 is FQGTGA in the germline V gene. V lost 2 bases, J lost 0 bases, and 14 bases lay in between.

This chain links TRBV6-1 with TRBJ2-5; 10 bases match TRBD1. V lost 5 bases, J lost 6 bases, and 12 bases stayed unmatched. CDR3 length equals 16 residues. Germline V gene lookup returns CDR1 MNHNS and CDR2 SASEGT. CDR3 amino acids: CASSQTGGPEPKTQYF. Here the CDR3 DNA reads TGTGCCAGCAGTCAGACAGGGGGCCCAGAACCCAAGACCCAGTACTTC.

This clonotype was counted many times. The rearrangement links TRBV29-1 to TRBJ1-2; D is possibly TRBD1 (6 bases). Germline V CDR1 and CDR2: SQVTM, ANQGSEA. CDR3 size: 13 residues. Deletions cut 8 bases from V and 4 bases from J, with 17 bases between. The CDR3 is CSTGHGGSYGYTF. The CDR3 nucleotides are TGCAGCACGGGACACGGAGGATCCTATGGCTACACCTTC. The full variable domain, its missing parts supplied by reference TRBV29-1 and TRBJ1-2, is SAVISQKPSRDICQRGTSLTIQCQVDSQVTMMFWYRQQPGQSLTLIATANQGSEATYESGFVIDKFPISRPNLTFSTLTVSNMSPEDSSIYLCSTGHGGSYGYTFGSGTRLTVV.

This chain uses TRBV20-1 with TRBJ2-3; D may correspond to TRBD1 or TRBD2 (5 bases each). The CDR3 extends over 13 amino acids. The germline V and J ends were trimmed by 6 bases and 10 bases, with 20 bases remaining between them. Per germline, CDR1 DFQATT and CDR2 SNEGSKA (reference sequence). This chain's CDR3 is CSARYGAQAAQYF. The CDR3 DNA reads TGCAGTGCCCGATACGGGGCCCAGGCGGCGCAGTATTTT.

J is TRBJ2-7 and V is TRBV5-1, with D perhaps TRBD1 (5 bases). Trimming removed 1 base at V and 4 bases at J, with 12 bases between. The CDR3 loop spans 14 amino acids. Germline V gene lookup returns CDR1 SGHRS and CDR2 YFSETQ. This chain's CDR3 is CASSLQGVGYEQYF. In nucleotides, the CDR3 is TGCGCCAGCAGCTTGCAGGGCGTGGGGTACGAGCAGTACTTC.

The V gene is TRBV3-1, the J gene TRBJ2-7; D may be TRBD2 (6 bases). Trimming took off 3 bases at V and 6 bases at J, with 15 bases between the two ends. The CDR3 is made up of 14 amino acids. CDR1 is LGHDT, CDR2 YNNKEL, per germline (reference sequence). CDR3 in amino acids: CASSQPGEAGEQYF. The CDR3 region has the DNA TGTGCCAGCAGCCAGCCGGGGGAGGCGGGCGAGCAGTACTTC.

The chain is built from TRBV20-1 and TRBJ2-1; D not certain. The CDR3 covers 14 residues. Germline CDR1 reads DFQATT; CDR2 reads SNEGSKA (reference sequence). The V end was cut by 2 bases, the J end by 0 bases, with 8 bases between. The CDR3 reads CSARLEVSYNEQFF. As DNA, the CDR3 is TGCAGTGCTAGACTAGAAGTCTCCTACAATGAGCAGTTCTTC.

CDR3 region: CATTGGDTEAFF. As DNA, the CDR3 is TGCGCCACAACAGGAGGGGACACTGAAGCTTTCTTT. V gene TRBV23-1 combines with J gene TRBJ1-1; D might be TRBD1 (5 bases). TRBV23-1 has ORF status, its function being uncertain. V lost 10 bases and J lost 3, with 12 bases in between. CDR3 length: 12 amino acids.

This clonotype came up a few times. CDR3 region: CSARLPGPNTGELFF. CDR3 nucleotides: TGCAGTGCTAGGTTACCGGGACCGAACACCGGGGAGCTGTTTTTT. The chain is built from TRBV20-1 and TRBJ2-2, with D perhaps matching TRBD1 or TRBD2 (5 bases each). Germline CDR1 reads DFQATT; CDR2 reads SNEGSKA (reference sequence). Trimming cost V 3 bases and J 0 bases, with 11 bases left between them. This CDR3 is built from 15 residues.

The rearrangement joins TRBV20-1 to TRBJ1-1; possibly TRBD1 for D (6 bases). The CDR3 covers 10 residues. V was clipped by 6 bases and J by 10 bases, with 12 bases between them. Germline CDR1 reads DFQATT; CDR2 reads SNEGSKA (reference sequence). CDR3 protein: CSATGTRAFF. DNA of the CDR3: TGCAGTGCCACAGGGACCAGAGCTTTCTTT.

This clonotype showed up just a few times. The chain links TRBV20-1 to TRBJ1-5; D is possibly TRBD1 (6 bases). Trimming stripped 3 bases from V and 7 bases from J, with 16 bases between. CDR3 length equals 14 residues. Germline CDR1 DFQATT, CDR2 SNEGSKA (reference sequence). The CDR3 sequence: CSASGWGPEQPQHF. The CDR3 bases are TGCAGTGCTAGCGGTTGGGGGCCCGAGCAGCCCCAGCATTTT.

This clonotype was observed a handful of times. The chain combines TRBV6-1 with TRBJ2-7; D may be TRBD1 (5 bases). Trimming took 7 bases from V and 1 from J, leaving 20 bases between them. Germline V CDR1 and CDR2: MNHNS, SASEGT. The CDR3 spans 16 residues. The DNA for the CDR3 is TGTGCCAGCACCTCATTTGTGGGGCAGAGATCCTACGAGCAGTACTTC. Translation gives CASTSFVGQRSYEQYF.

V usage is TRBV11-2 and J usage is TRBJ1-5; D ambiguous. The CDR3 totals 12 residues. Germline V gene sequence: CDR1 SGHAT, CDR2 FQNNGV. V was cut by 6 bases and J by 9 bases, with 12 bases left in between. CDR3 residues: CASRPSWGPQHF. The CDR3 coding sequence is TGTGCCAGCAGGCCCTCGTGGGGGCCCCAGCATTTT.

There are a few counts of this clonotype. The J gene is TRBJ2-4, the V gene TRBV29-1; possibly TRBD1 for D (6 bases). This CDR3 is 15 amino acids long. The germline V gene encodes CDR1 SQVTM and CDR2 ANQGSEA. V dropped 7 bases and J dropped 0 bases, with 16 bases sitting between them. CDR3 in DNA: TGCAGCGCTAGGGACAATGGTATAGCCAAAAACATTCAGTACTTC. Encoded protein: CSARDNGIAKNIQYF.

The chain joins TRBV6-5 to TRBJ1-2, with D tentatively TRBD1 (5 bases). The CDR3 consists of 11 residues. The germline V gene has CDR1 MNHEY and CDR2 SVGAGI. V was pared by 8 bases and J by 7 bases, with 11 bases between. The CDR3 loop reads CASAGPGGYTF. In DNA, the CDR3 is TGTGCCAGCGCAGGGCCGGGTGGCTACACCTTC.

The V gene is TRBV11-2, the J gene TRBJ2-1; D not certain. The CDR3 runs to 13 residues. Between the trimmed V and J ends, which lost 1 base and 9 bases, there was a span of 10 bases. CDR1 SGHAT and CDR2 FQNNGV come from the germline V gene. DNA of the CDR3: TGTGCCAGCAGCTTAGTGCGGTTGGGTGAGCAGTTCTTC. Protein: CASSLVRLGEQFF.

The DNA of the CDR3 is TGTGCCAGCAGCCTAACAGGGGCCAACAGCTTTAATGAAAAACTGTTTTTT. This sequence encodes CASSLTGANSFNEKLFF. This chain uses TRBV9 with TRBJ1-4; 7 bases align to TRBD1. The CDR3 runs 17 residues. Per germline, CDR1 SGDLS and CDR2 YYNGEE. Losses at the gene ends were 4 bases for V and 4 bases for J; bases not matched to a gene: 13.

V and J are TRBV9 and TRBJ2-7; D is unresolved. Trimming removed 0 bases at V and 5 bases at J, with 12 bases between. CDR1 SGDLS and CDR2 YYNGEE come from the germline V gene. This CDR3 has 14 amino acids. In DNA, the CDR3 is TGTGCCAGCAGCGTAGACCAGGTTAACGACGAGCAGTACTTC. This codes for CASSVDQVNDEQYF.

Concerning this clonotype: The conserved closing phenylalanine or tryptophan is absent in this CDR3, likely reflecting a read error. The genes are TRBV7-2 and TRBJ2-5; D not resolved. The length of the CDR3 is 15 residues. With 2 bases removed from V and 0 bases from J, the gap between germline ends came to 10 bases. CDR1 is SGHTA, CDR2 FQGNSA, per germline. The CDR3 region has the DNA TGTGCCAGCAGCTTAAACCCTGGGTACCAAGAGACCCAGTACCTC. Protein product: CASSLNPGYQETQYL.

This clonotype was picked up a small number of times. The V gene is TRBV24-1, the J gene TRBJ2-1; TRBD2 aligns across 7 bases. The CDR3 has 17 residues. The J segment lost 1 base and the V segment lost 3 bases, leaving 8 bases of the junction unmatched. The germline V gene has CDR1 KGHDR and CDR2 SFDVKD. The CDR3 sequence is CATSDGRSGGSYNEQFF. CDR3 DNA sequence: TGTGCCACCAGTGATGGGCGGTCCGGGGGGTCCTACAATGAGCAGTTCTTC.

J is TRBJ1-2 and V is TRBV27; TRBD1 agrees at 8 bases. Per the germline V gene, CDR1 is MNHEY and CDR2 is SMNVEV (reference sequence). This CDR3 is 15 amino acids long. Trimming took 4 bases from V and 6 from J; bases not matched to a gene: 10. CDR3 bases: TGTGCCAGCAGTTCGCCAGGGGGCCTACCCGATGGCTACACCTTC. Translating it yields CASSSPGGLPDGYTF.

Only a few counts were recorded for this clonotype. This chain connects TRBV5-6 to TRBJ2-3; D may be TRBD2 (6 bases). The CDR3 extends over 12 amino acids. V shed 3 bases and J shed 8 bases, with 10 bases lying between them. Germline values: CDR1 SGHDT, CDR2 YYEEEE. CDR3 nucleotide sequence: TGTGCCAGCAGCTCGATGGGAGGTACGCAGTATTTT. Translation gives CASSSMGGTQYF.

The J gene is TRBJ2-2, the V gene TRBV3-1; TRBD1 matches at 7 bases. In germline, CDR1 is LGHDT, CDR2 YNNKEL (reference sequence). The CDR3 is 15 amino acids. The J segment lost 4 bases and the V segment lost 7 bases, leaving 9 bases of the junction unmatched. For the CDR3, the DNA is TGTGCCAGCACCTTAGAGGGGGCGGTCACCGGGGAGCTGTTTTTT. Its protein product is CASTLEGAVTGELFF.

This clonotype was observed a single time. The chain joins TRBV7-8 to TRBJ1-1, with no clear D. Trimming stripped 4 bases from V and 6 bases from J, with 12 bases between. This CDR3 comprises 13 residues. CDR1 is SGHVS and CDR2 is FQNEAQ in the germline V gene. CDR3 sequence (DNA): TGTGCCAGCAGCTCGGGCCCTTGGGCTGAAGCTTTCTTT. This translates into CASSSGPWAEAFF.

This clonotype occurred a few times. The genes are TRBV10-3 and TRBJ2-3; 10 bases are a match to TRBD2. The CDR3 covers 12 residues. Germline loops: CDR1 ENHRY, CDR2 SYGVKD. V was pared by 11 bases and J by 14 bases, with 13 bases of the junction left unmatched. In DNA, the CDR3 is TGTGCCGCCGGGGGAGCGGGGGGGCTTGGGTATTTT. It codes for CAAGGAGGLGYF.

The chain joins TRBV5-1 to TRBJ1-2; tentative D call: TRBD1 (5 bases). The length of the CDR3 is 14 residues. Germline CDR1 reads SGHRS; CDR2 reads YFSETQ. V gave up 4 bases and J gave up 1 base, with 11 bases separating them. Here the CDR3 DNA reads TGCGCCAGCAGCCTTCAGACAGTTAACTATGGCTACACCTTC. Translation gives CASSLQTVNYGYTF.

The CDR3 spells CASSEAGLVADTQYF. CDR3 bases: TGTGCCAGCAGTGAAGCAGGACTAGTAGCAGATACGCAGTATTTT. V and J are TRBV6-1 and TRBJ2-3; 7 bases align to TRBD2. Germline V CDR1 and CDR2: MNHNS, SASEGT. V trimming: 0 bases; J trimming: 4 bases; junction bases outside the gene matches: 4. The CDR3 is 15 residues long.